Sequencing of this T cell receptor beta chain was carried out in a study of blood T cell repertoires in COVID-19 (TCRdb year 2020). A note on the overall study: Samples covering the acute and convalescent phases of COVID-19 were provided by collaborators in the United States, Italy and Spain. The material from the prospective study consisted of cDNA or gDNA derived from T cells, B-cell-depleted T cells, or PBMCs. The dataset comprised deeply sampled blood TCRbeta repertoires from subjects exposed to, actively infected with, or recovered from COVID-19. The repertoires were made available in a free public database intended to serve as a resource for research on the immune response to SARS-CoV-2. Samples came from the ongoing ImmuneRACE study (first 160 participants) plus 1,254 subjects from 6 global collaborators. Sample metadata almost always included a de-identified subject ID, COVID-19 status, age in years and sex. HLA class I and class II types, where available, came from metadata supplied by the sample provider rather than from assay-based typing.

With respect to this clone: Its antigen is still unknown. Qualities for individual bases were not recorded, and no much larger clone is one base off.

Points the paper makes about the study in general: Clinical and demographic metadata were provided uncurated, with the amount varying by source and participant.

The immunoSEQ Assay, a bias-controlled multiplex PCR, was used to amplify TCRbeta CDR3 regions from genomic DNA. Regarding the original processing steps: The number of nucleated cells in each sample was estimated from the amplification of reference gene primers within the assay. To quantify the absolute abundance of each unique TCRbeta CDR3 rearrangement, sequence reads were collapsed and filtered. For each sample, productive Simpson clonality was calculated as the square root of Simpson's diversity index across productive rearrangements. The source is immuneACCESS, and TCRdb retained only in-frame sequences with V and J called. Part of the clones is not carried over; for the studies checked, unresolved V genes explain less than half of this, and the remainder is unexplained. V, J and clone size reflect that table, while D and trimming were determined from the DNA. This sample gives 200,000 or so clones in total; 80% to 90% of them show up just once. The ten largest clones take up around 5.5% of the sample.

Whole blood was collected in K2EDTA tubes by collaborating institutions according to the institutions' own protocols. For TCRbeta analysis, collaborators shipped samples as frozen whole blood, isolated PBMCs, or DNA extracted from either of those sample types. The sample consisted of peripheral blood. This sequence was found in a woman aged 70-85 years with active or convalescent COVID-19.

The nucleotide sequence is given as TGTGCCAGTCGGGGGACAGCGAACACTGAAGCTTTCTTT. It is translated as CASRGTANTEAFF. The chain is encoded by TRBV19 joined to TRBJ1-1; TRBD1 matches 7 bases in the middle. V and J are trimmed by 8 bases and 1 base, and the gene matches miss 4 bases of the junction. The CDR3, from cysteine to phenylalanine, totals 13 residues. This entry keeps only the CDR3 DNA: 39 bases, framed from base 1. Per the germline V gene (reference sequence), LNHDA is the CDR1 and SQIVND is the CDR2.